The 12 T cell receptor beta chains reported below all come from one sample, sequenced in a study of blood T cell repertoires in COVID-19. The method was immunoSEQ multiplex PCR; TCRdb's version includes in-frame clones alone and lacks a portion of them. This sample has around 150,000 clones, with about 85% found just once. Material for sequencing was peripheral blood. The receptor source for this set is a human donor with acute or convalescent COVID-19. The donor label of this sample is uncertain.

The V and J genes are TRBV5-6 and TRBJ1-3, with D maybe TRBD1 (5 bases). The CDR3 covers 17 residues. In germline, CDR1 is SGHDT, CDR2 YYEEEE. The V end was cut by 1 base, the J end by 0 bases, with 14 bases between. CDR3 protein: CASSLRGLASSGNTIYF. CDR3 DNA sequence: TGTGCCAGCAGCTTGCGGGGCCTAGCGAGCTCTGGAAACACCATATATTTT.

This rearrangement joins TRBV15 to TRBJ2-1; TRBD2 is a possible D gene (6 bases). CDR1 LNHNV and CDR2 YYDKDF come from the germline V gene (reference sequence). Trimming shortened V by 1 base and J by 15 bases, and 22 bases separated the two germline ends. The CDR3 sequence is 15 residues long. The CDR3 DNA sequence: TGTGCCACCAGCAGAGTAAATGGCGGGGCCAGGGTGGGGTTCTTC. Residues: CATSRVNGGARVGFF.

J is TRBJ2-3 and V is TRBV11-3; TRBD1 might be the D (6 bases). Trimming removed 3 bases at V and 5 bases at J, with 12 bases between. Germline CDR1 and CDR2: SGHNT and YENEEA. The CDR3 loop spans 14 amino acids. In DNA, the CDR3 is TGTGCCAGCAGCTTGTTTTCGGACAGAGATACGCAGTATTTT. This codes for CASSLFSDRDTQYF.

The chain combines TRBV10-3 with TRBJ1-3; 7 bases align to TRBD1. Per the germline V gene, CDR1 is ENHRY and CDR2 is SYGVKD. There are 15 residues in the CDR3. Trimming removed 2 bases from V and 5 bases from J; junction bases left unmatched: 6. As DNA, the CDR3 is TGTGCCATCAGTGAGGAGACAGGGATAAGAAACACCATATATTTT. This codes for CAISEETGIRNTIYF.

The chain couples TRBV6-4 to TRBJ1-4; 7 bases map to TRBD1. Trimming at V came to 3 bases and at J to 7 bases, leaving 11 bases not matched to a gene. There are 16 residues in the CDR3. The germline CDR1 and CDR2 sequences are MRHNA and SNTAGT. CDR3 DNA sequence: TGTGCCAGCAGTGAGGCGGGAGGGACAGCCCTTGAAAAACTGTTTTTT. Residues: CASSEAGGTALEKLFF.

This chain links TRBV6-6 with TRBJ1-3; weak D call: TRBD1 (6 bases). Germline CDR1 is MNHNY and CDR2 is SVGAGI (reference sequence). The length of the CDR3 is 16 residues. Trimming left V 5 bases short and J 3 bases short, with 17 bases between. CDR3 in DNA: TGTGCCAGCAGTCCGGGACATGAACCTCTTGGAAACACCATATATTTT. It yields the protein CASSPGHEPLGNTIYF.

The rearrangement joins TRBV15 to TRBJ2-1; 7 bases line up with TRBD1. The CDR3 consists of 14 residues. The germline gives CDR1 LNHNV, CDR2 YYDKDF (reference sequence). Trimming took 2 bases from V and 2 from J; bases not matched to a gene: 0. The CDR3 DNA follows: TGTGCCACCAGCAGACAGGGGGCCTACAATGAGCAGTTCTTC. The encoded protein is CATSRQGAYNEQFF.

This clone appeared once. This chain links TRBV6-5 with TRBJ1-5; the match to TRBD1 covers 7 bases. This CDR3 contains 14 residues. Losses at the gene ends were 5 bases for V and 2 bases for J; bases not matched to a gene: 3. Per germline, CDR1 MNHEY and CDR2 SVGAGI. CDR3 DNA: TGTGCCAGCAGTCGTACAGGGGGCAATCAGCCCCAGCATTTT. Translating it yields CASSRTGGNQPQHF.

V is TRBV4-3 and J is TRBJ1-6; 11 bases align to TRBD1. The J segment lost 0 bases and the V segment lost 0 bases, leaving 4 bases of the junction unmatched. There are 19 residues in the CDR3. The germline V gene has CDR1 LGHNA and CDR2 YSLEER. CDR3 region: CASSQDRDRGASYNSPLHF. Written as DNA, the CDR3 is TGCGCCAGCAGCCAAGACCGGGACAGGGGGGCCTCCTATAATTCACCCCTCCACTTT.

The rearrangement uses TRBV2 and TRBJ1-6, with a possible D match to TRBD1 (5 bases). V was shortened by 10 bases and J by 9 bases, with 22 bases between the two germline ends. The germline V gene encodes CDR1 SNHLY and CDR2 FYNNEI. This CDR3 has 15 residues. The CDR3 sequence: CAIHSGDNGLSPLHF. CDR3 in DNA: TGTGCCATCCATTCGGGGGATAACGGTCTTTCACCCCTCCACTTT.

The gene calls are TRBV5-1 and TRBJ2-1; the D gene is possibly TRBD2 (6 bases). This CDR3 has 15 residues. V lost 4 bases and J lost 0, with 11 bases in between. Per germline, CDR1 SGHRS and CDR2 YFSETQ. CDR3 sequence: CASSLGGNSYNEQFF. CDR3 DNA sequence: TGCGCCAGCAGCCTCGGGGGTAACTCCTACAATGAGCAGTTCTTC.

This chain connects TRBV19 to TRBJ2-2; D gene ambiguous. V was shortened by 3 bases and J by 1 base, with 9 bases between the two germline ends. Germline V lookup: CDR1 LNHDA, CDR2 SQIVND (reference sequence). The CDR3 runs 15 residues. The CDR3: CASSIELRNTGELFF. The CDR3 bases are TGTGCCAGTAGTATCGAGCTTAGGAACACCGGGGAGCTGTTTTTT.